This T cell receptor (beta chain) was sequenced in a study of blood T cell repertoires in COVID-19. Study summary: The analysed material was cDNA or gDNA that came from T cells, B-cell-depleted T cells, or PBMCs.

Individuals drawn from approximately 22 US areas were roughly 18 to 95 years old. The CDR3 is made up of 14 amino acids. V was pared by 1 base and J by 3 bases, with 11 bases between. The germline V gene encodes CDR1 SGHTS and CDR2 YDEGEE. Assay: immunoSEQ multiplex PCR; the TCRdb copy retains only in-frame clones and omits some. The sample holds about 470,000 clones, 75% to 90% seen once. This clonotype was obtained from a woman between 18 and 30 years old who had recovered from COVID-19. The rearrangement joins TRBV5-8 to TRBJ2-7; D unclear. Material: PBMCs or T cells enriched from blood (not recorded which). CDR3 coding DNA: TGTGCCAGCAGCTTGCGAGGCTTGTTCTACGAGCAGTACTTC. This codes for CASSLRGLFYEQYF.